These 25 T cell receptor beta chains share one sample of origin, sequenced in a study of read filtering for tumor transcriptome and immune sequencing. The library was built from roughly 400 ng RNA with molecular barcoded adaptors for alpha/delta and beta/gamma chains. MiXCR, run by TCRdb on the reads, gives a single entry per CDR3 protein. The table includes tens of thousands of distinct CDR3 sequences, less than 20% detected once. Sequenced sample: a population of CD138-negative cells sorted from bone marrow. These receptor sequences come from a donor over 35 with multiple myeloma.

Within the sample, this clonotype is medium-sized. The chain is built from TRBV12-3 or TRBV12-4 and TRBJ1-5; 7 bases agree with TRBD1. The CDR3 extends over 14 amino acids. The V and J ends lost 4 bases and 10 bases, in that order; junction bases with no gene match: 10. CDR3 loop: CASSYGQDLRPQHF. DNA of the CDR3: TGTGCCAGCAGTTATGGACAGGATTTACGACCCCAGCATTTT.

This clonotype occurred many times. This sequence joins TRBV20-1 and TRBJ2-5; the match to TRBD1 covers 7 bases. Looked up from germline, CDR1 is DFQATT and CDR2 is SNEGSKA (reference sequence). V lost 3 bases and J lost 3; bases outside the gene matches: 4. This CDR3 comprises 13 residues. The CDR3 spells CSARWDSEETQYF. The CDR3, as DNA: TGCAGTGCTAGGTGGGACAGTGAAGAGACCCAGTACTTC.

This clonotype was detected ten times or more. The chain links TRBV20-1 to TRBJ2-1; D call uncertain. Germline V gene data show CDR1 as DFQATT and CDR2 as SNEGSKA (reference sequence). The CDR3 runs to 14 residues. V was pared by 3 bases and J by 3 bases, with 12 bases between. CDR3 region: CSARTGLSYNEQFF. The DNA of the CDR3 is TGCAGTGCTAGGACGGGCCTTAGCTACAATGAGCAGTTCTTC.

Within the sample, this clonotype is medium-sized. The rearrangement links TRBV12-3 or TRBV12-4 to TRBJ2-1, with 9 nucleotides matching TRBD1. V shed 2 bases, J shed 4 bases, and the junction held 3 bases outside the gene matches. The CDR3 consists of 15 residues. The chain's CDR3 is CASSLKTGGYNEQFF. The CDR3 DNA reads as TGTGCCAGCAGTTTAAAGACAGGGGGGTACAATGAGCAGTTCTTC.

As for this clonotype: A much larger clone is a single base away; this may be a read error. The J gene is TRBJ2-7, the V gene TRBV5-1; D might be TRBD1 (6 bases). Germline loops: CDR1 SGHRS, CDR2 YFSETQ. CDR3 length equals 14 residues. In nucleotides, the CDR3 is TGCGTCAGCAGCAAACAGGGTAGTAGCGACGAGCAGTACTTC. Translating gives CVSSKQGSSDEQYF.

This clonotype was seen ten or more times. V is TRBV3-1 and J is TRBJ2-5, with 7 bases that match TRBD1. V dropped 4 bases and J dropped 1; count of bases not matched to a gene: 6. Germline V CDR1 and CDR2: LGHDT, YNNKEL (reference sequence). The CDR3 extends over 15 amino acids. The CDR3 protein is CASSLQGLAQETQYF. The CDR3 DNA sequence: TGTGCCAGCAGCCTACAGGGGTTGGCCCAAGAGACCCAGTACTTC.

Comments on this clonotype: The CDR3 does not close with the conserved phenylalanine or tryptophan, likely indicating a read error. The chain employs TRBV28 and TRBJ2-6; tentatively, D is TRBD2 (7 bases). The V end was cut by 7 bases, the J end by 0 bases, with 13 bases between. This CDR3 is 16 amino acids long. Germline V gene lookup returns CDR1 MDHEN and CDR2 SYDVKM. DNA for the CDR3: TGTGCCAGCACTAGGGGGGGGCTCTCTGGGGCCAACGTCCTGACTCTC. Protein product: CASTRGGLSGANVLTL.

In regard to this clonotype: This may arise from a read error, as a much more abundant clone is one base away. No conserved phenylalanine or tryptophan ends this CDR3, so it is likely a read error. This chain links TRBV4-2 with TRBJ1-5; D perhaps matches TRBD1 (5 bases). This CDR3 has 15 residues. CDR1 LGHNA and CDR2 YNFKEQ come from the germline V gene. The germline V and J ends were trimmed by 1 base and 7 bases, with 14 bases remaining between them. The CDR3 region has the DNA TGTGCCAGCAGCCAAGTCGGGGGTCGGGCCCAGCCCCAGCATTCT. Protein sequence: CASSQVGGRAQPQHS.

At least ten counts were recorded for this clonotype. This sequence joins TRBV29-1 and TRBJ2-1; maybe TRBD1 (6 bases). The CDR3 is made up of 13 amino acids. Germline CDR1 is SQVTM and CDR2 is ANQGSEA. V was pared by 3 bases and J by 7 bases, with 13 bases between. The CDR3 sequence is CSVDDRIGNEQFF. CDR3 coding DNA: TGCAGCGTTGATGACAGGATCGGGAATGAGCAGTTCTTC.

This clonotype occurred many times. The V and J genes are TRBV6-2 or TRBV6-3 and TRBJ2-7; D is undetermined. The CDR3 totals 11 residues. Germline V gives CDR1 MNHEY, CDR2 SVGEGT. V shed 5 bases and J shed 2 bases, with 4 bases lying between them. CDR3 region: CASSQTYEQYF. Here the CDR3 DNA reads TGTGCCAGCAGTCAAACCTACGAGCAGTACTTC.

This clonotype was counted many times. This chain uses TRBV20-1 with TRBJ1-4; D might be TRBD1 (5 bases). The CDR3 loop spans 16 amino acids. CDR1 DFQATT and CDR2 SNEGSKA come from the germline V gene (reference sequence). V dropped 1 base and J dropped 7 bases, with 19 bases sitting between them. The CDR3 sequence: CSARGWGSFGSEKLFF. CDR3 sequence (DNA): TGCAGTGCTAGAGGATGGGGCAGCTTCGGGAGTGAAAAACTGTTTTTT.

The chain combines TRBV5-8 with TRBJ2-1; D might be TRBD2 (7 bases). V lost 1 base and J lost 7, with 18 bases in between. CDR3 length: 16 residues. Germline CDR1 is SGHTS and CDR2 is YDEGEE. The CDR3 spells CASSLWGRRGPNEQFF. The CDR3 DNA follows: TGTGCCAGCAGCTTGTGGGGCAGGCGGGGGCCAAATGAGCAGTTCTTC.

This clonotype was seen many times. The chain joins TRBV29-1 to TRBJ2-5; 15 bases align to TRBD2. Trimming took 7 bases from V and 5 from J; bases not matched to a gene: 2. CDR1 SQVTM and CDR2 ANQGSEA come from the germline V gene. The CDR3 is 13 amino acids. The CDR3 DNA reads TGCAGCGGGGGACTAGCGGGGGGTGAGACCCAGTACTTC. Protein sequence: CSGGLAGGETQYF.

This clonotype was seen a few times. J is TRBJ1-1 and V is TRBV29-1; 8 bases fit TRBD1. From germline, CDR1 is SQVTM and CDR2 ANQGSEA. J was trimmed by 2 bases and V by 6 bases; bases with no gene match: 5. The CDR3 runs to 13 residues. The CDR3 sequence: CSVRDRRNTEAFF. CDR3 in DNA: TGCAGCGTGAGGGACAGGCGTAACACTGAAGCTTTCTTT.

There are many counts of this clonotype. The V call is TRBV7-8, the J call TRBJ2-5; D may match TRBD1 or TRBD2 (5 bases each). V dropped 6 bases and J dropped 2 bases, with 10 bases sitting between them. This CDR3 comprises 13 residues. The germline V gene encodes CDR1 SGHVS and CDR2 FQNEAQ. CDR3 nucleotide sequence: TGTGCCAGCAGAGTGGGGGTACAAGAGACCCAGTACTTC. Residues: CASRVGVQETQYF.

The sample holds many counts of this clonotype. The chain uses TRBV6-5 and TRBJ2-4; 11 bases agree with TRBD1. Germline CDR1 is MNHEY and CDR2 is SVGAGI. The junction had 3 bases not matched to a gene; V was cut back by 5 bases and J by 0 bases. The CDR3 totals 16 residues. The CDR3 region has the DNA TGTGCCAGCAGTCGTGGGACAGGGGGAGCCAAAAACATTCAGTACTTC. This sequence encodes CASSRGTGGAKNIQYF.

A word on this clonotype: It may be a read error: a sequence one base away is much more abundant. The CDR3 spells CASRTPYGYTF. CDR3 nucleotide sequence: TGTGCCTCCCGGACACCCTATGGCTACACCTTC. This chain joins TRBV6-5 and TRBJ1-2, with D possibly matching TRBD1 (5 bases). The V end lost 11 bases, the J end lost 4 bases, and 11 bases lay between the germline ends. This CDR3 is built from 11 residues. Germline CDR1 reads MNHEY; CDR2 reads SVGAGI.

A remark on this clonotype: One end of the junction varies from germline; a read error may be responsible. Here the CDR3 reads CASNQDFEGVGGAGQPQHF. The CDR3 region has the DNA TGTGCCAGCAACCAAGATTTTGAGGGGGTCGGGGGAGCAGGGCAGCCCCAGCATTTT. V gene TRBV4-2 combines with J gene TRBJ1-5; maybe TRBD1 (6 bases). Germline values: CDR1 LGHNA, CDR2 YNFKEQ. The CDR3 runs to 19 residues.

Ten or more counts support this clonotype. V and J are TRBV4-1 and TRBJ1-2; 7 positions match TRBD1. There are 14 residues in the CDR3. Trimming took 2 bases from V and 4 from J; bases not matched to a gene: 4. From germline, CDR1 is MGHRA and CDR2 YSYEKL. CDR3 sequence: CASSQQYRGYGYTF. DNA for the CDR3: TGCGCCAGCAGCCAACAATACAGGGGCTATGGCTACACCTTC.

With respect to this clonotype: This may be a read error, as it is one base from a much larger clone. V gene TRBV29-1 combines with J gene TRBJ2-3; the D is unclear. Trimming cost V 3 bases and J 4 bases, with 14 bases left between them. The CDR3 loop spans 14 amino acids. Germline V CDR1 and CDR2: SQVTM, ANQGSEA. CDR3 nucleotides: TGCAGCGTTGATCGGCCAGATACCGCAGATACGCAGTATTTT. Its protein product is CSVDRPDTADTQYF.

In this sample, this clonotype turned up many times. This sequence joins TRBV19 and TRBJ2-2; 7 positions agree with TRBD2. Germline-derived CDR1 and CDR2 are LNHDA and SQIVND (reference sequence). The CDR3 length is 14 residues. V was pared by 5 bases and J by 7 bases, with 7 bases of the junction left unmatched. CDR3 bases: TGTGCCAGTAGTTCCGGACTAGTGAGCGGGGAGCTGTTTTTT. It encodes CASSSGLVSGELFF.

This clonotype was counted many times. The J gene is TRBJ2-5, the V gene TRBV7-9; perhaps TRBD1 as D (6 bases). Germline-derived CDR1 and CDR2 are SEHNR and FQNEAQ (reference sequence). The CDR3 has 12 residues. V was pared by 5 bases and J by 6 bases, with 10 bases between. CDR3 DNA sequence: TGTGCCAGCAGCAAGGACAGTCAGACCCAGTACTTC. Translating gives CASSKDSQTQYF.

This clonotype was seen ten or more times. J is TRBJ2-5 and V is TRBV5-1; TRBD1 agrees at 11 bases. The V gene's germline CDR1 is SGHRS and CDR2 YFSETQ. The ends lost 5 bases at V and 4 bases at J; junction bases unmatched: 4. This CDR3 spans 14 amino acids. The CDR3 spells CASRIGTGGETQYF. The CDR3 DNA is TGCGCCAGCAGGATTGGGACAGGGGGAGAGACCCAGTACTTC.

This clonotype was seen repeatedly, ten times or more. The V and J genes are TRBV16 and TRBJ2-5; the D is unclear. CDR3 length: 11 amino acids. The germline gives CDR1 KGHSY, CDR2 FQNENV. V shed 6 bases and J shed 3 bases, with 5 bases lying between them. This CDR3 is CASSEEETQYF. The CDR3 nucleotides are TGTGCCAGCAGTGAGGAAGAGACCCAGTACTTC.

The CDR3 is CASSLKGVGYEQYF. The CDR3 DNA reads TGTGCCAGCAGCTTAAAGGGGGTCGGGTACGAGCAGTACTTC. The chain is built from TRBV7-8 and TRBJ2-7; possibly TRBD1 for D (6 bases). V lost 2 bases and J lost 4, with 12 bases in between. The CDR3 runs 14 residues. CDR1 SGHVS and CDR2 FQNEAQ come from the germline V gene.